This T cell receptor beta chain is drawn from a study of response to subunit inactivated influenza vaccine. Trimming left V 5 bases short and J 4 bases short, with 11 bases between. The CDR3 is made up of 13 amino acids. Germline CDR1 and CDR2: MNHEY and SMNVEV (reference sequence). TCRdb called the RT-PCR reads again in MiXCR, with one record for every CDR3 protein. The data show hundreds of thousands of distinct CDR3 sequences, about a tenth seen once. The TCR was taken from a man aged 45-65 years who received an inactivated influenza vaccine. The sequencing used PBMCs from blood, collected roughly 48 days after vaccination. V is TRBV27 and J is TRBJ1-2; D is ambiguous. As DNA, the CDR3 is TGTGCCAGCAGTACCCGCGGGATCTATGGCTACACCTTC. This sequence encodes CASSTRGIYGYTF.